This T cell receptor (beta chain) was recovered during a study of blood T cell repertoires in COVID-19. Trimming removed 0 bases from V and 0 bases from J, with 15 bases in between. The CDR3 totals 18 residues. Germline CDR1 reads LGHNA; CDR2 reads YNFKEQ. TCRdb keeps only in-frame clones here, not all; method: immunoSEQ multiplex PCR. This sample has under 250,000 clones, with roughly 85% found just once. This clonotype was sampled from a man in his fifties with COVID-19, enrolled during active disease. This chain connects TRBV4-2 to TRBJ2-4; possible D gene TRBD2, 6 bases. Sequenced input: peripheral blood. The CDR3 nucleotides read TGTGCCAGCAGCCAAGAAGGGCGCGGGGTTAAAGCCAAAAACATTCAGTACTTC. Its translation is CASSQEGRGVKAKNIQYF.